Sequencing of this T cell receptor (beta chain) was carried out in a study of cytomegalovirus exposure and HLA in healthy donors. The germline V and J ends were trimmed by 6 bases and 5 bases, with 14 bases remaining between them. Germline V gene data show CDR1 as SQVTM and CDR2 as ANQGSEA. There are 13 residues in the CDR3. 13 Jbeta primers and 60 Vbeta primers were used for the PCR. Some clones are missing from TCRdb's copy, which holds only in-frame ones; the method was immunoSEQ multiplex PCR. The sample lists 160,000 or so clones, roughly 87% occurring once. The sample taken for sequencing was PBMCs. The chain has TRBV29-1 and TRBJ2-4, with D perhaps TRBD2 (6 bases). This TCR was sampled from a woman in her 50s in good health and CMV-seronegative. The CDR3 loop reads CSVKIAVENIQYF. DNA of the CDR3: TGCAGCGTAAAAATAGCGGTCGAAAACATTCAGTACTTC. Together with reference TRBV29-1 and TRBJ2-4, the CDR3 gives the full variable domain: SAVISQKPSRDICQRGTSLTIQCQVDSQVTMMFWYRQQPGQSLTLIATANQGSEATYESGFVIDKFPISRPNLTFSTLTVSNMSPEDSSIYLCSVKIAVENIQYFGAGTRLSVL.